This is a list of T cell receptor beta chains from one sample in a study of cytomegalovirus exposure and HLA in healthy donors. Repertoires were generated with immunoSEQ multiplex PCR, while TCRdb's copy carries only in-frame clones and drops some. The sample has under 250,000 clones, over 75% seen once. The sample taken for sequencing was PBMCs. These receptors all stem from a woman aged 45-59 years in good health and CMV-seropositive. The CDR3 runs from the conserved cysteine through the conserved F or W. The order of the fields is V gene, CDR3 protein.

V: TRBV9
CDR3: CASSVAEGAGRTQYF

V: TRBV18
CDR3: CASSPEGGRNEQFF

V: TRBV12-5
CDR3: CASGPSGADTIYF

V: TRBV6-1
CDR3: CASSPGQGANYGYTF

V: TRBV7-8
CDR3: CASSLAGQGAGEKLFF

V: TRBV6-6
CDR3: CASSYSSGGTYEQYF

V: TRBV13
CDR3: CASSFLMGLAFTDTQYF

V: TRBV7-9
CDR3: CASSLEGQGGTEAFF

V: TRBV9
CDR3: CASSAAGASREKLFF

V: TRBV19
CDR3: CASSISAGVQETQYF

V: TRBV11-2
CDR3: CASSGGAVRANVLTF

V: TRBV6-5
CDR3: CASSYSRNTEAFF

V: TRBV20-1
CDR3: CSARTDNEQFF

V: TRBV28
CDR3: CASSQSGPTLNTEAFF

V: TRBV7-9
CDR3: CASSSDRESNQPQHF

V: TRBV19
CDR3: CASSQEGGQPQHF

V: TRBV7-9
CDR3: CASSSLQGWRNEQYF

V: TRBV7-2
CDR3: CASSKPSNTEAFF

V: TRBV28
CDR3: CASSLTRTSLNTDTQYF

V: TRBV7-2
CDR3: CASSSSVSPLHF

V: TRBV6-5
CDR3: CASSYGLSQGVGYTF

V: TRBV7-9
CDR3: CASSSYTEAFF

V: TRBV18
CDR3: CASSPPDRGRVTEAFF

V: TRBV2
CDR3: CASSESGVSTDTQYF

V: TRBV6-1
CDR3: CASCRQGYAEQYF

V: TRBV10-3
CDR3: CAISGGQGINYGYTF

V: TRBV6-1
CDR3: CASSVPRRGTAREYF

V: TRBV10-2
CDR3: CASSVPDRFGGTDTQYF

V: TRBV4-1
CDR3: CASSPSRRTDLETQYF

V: TRBV5-1
CDR3: CASSTSGTENSPLHF

V: TRBV30
CDR3: CAWSPPDGRAEAFF

V: TRBV5-1
CDR3: CASSLIQGTNSPLHF

V: TRBV2
CDR3: CASREGSNYGYTF

V: TRBV18
CDR3: CASSADTFSYEQYF

V: TRBV28
CDR3: CASSFLSGQGEETQYF